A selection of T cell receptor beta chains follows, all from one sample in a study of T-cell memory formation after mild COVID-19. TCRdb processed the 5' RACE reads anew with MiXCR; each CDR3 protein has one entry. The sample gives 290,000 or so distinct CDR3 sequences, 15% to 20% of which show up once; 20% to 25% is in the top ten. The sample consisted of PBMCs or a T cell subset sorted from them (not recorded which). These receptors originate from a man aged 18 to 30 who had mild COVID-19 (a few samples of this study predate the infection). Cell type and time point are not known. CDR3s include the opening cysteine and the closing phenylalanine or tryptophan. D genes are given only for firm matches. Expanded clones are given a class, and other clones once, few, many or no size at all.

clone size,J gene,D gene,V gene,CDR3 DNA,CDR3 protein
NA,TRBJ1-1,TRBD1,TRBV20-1,TGCAGTGCTCGTGGTACAGGGGTTGAGGAAGCTTTCTTT,CSARGTGVEEAFF
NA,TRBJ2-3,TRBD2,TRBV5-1,TGCGCCAGCAGCTCTGGGACTAGCCTCTCAGATACGCAGTATTTT,CASSSGTSLSDTQYF
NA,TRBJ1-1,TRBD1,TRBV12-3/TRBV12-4,TGTGCCAGCAGCCGTCCCCCGGGACAGGGCAACACTGAAGCTTTCTTT,CASSRPPGQGNTEAFF
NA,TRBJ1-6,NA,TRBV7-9,TGTGCCAGCAGCCAACCGGGACCGCGTTCATTGTCACCCCTCCACTTT,CASSQPGPRSLSPLHF
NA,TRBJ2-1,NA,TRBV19,TGTGCCAGTAGTATATCCAGGGCCAATGAGCAGTTCTTC,CASSISRANEQFF
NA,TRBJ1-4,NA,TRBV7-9,TGTGCCAGCAGCTTAGCGACCGGGGGAACAACTAATGAAAAACTGTTTTTT,CASSLATGGTTNEKLFF
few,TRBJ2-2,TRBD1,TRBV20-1,TGCAGTGCCGGTACAGGGGCCGGGGAGCTGTTTTTT,CSAGTGAGELFF
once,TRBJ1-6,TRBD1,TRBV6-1,TGTGCCAGCAGTCCTACAGGGGGGCATTCACCCCTCCACTTT,CASSPTGGHSPLHF
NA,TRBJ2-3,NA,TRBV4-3,TGCGCCAGCAGCCAAGATAGTAACAGGGCCGGAGATACGCAGTATTTT,CASSQDSNRAGDTQYF
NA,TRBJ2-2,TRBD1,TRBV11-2,TGTGCCAGCAGCTCCGACAGGGTTCACACCGGGGAGCTGTTTTTT,CASSSDRVHTGELFF
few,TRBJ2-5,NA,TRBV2,TGTGCCAGCAGGCAGGGACCCCTCGGGGGAGAGACCCAGTACTTC,CASRQGPLGGETQYF
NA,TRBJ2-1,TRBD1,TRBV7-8,TGTGCCAGCAGGCCCCGGACAGGGACGAATGAGCAGTTCTTC,CASRPRTGTNEQFF
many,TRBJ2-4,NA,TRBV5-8,TGTGCCAGCAGCCTTTCCGGGGGAGATCAAAACATTCAGTACTTC,CASSLSGGDQNIQYF
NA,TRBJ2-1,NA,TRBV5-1,TGCGCCAGCAGCTTGGTCCCCGGGGCCTACAATGAGCAGTTCTTC,CASSLVPGAYNEQFF
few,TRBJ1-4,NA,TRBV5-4,TGTGCCAGCAGCTTCGATCTGGGTAATGAAAAACTGTTTTTT,CASSFDLGNEKLFF
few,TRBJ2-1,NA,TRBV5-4,TGTGCCAGCAGCTCCGGATCAGGCACCTACAATGAGCAGTTCTTC,CASSSGSGTYNEQFF
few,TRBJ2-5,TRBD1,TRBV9,TGTGCCAGCAGCGTTTGGGACAGGGGTCAAGAGACCCAGTACTTC,CASSVWDRGQETQYF
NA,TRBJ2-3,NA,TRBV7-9,TGTGCCAGTCAACCCTCGGGGACGCATACGCAGTATTTT,CASQPSGTHTQYF
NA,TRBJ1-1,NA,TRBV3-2,TGTGCCAGCAGCCAAAATTTACAGGGTGTGACTGAAGCTTTCTTT,CASSQNLQGVTEAFF
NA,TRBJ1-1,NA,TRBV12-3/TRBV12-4,TGTGCCAGCACGGTAGCCACAAACACTGAAGCTTTCTTT,CASTVATNTEAFF
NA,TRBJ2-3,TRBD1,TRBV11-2,TGTGCCAGCAGCTCGAACAGGGGGGCAGATACGCAGTATTTT,CASSSNRGADTQYF
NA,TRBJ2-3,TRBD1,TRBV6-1,TGTGCCAGCTCAAGCCCCTGGGACAGGCCTAGCACAGATACGCAGTATTTT,CASSSPWDRPSTDTQYF
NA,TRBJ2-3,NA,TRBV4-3,TGCGCCAGCAGCCAAGTCGGGTGGGGGGGCCCCACAGATACGCAGTATTTT,CASSQVGWGGPTDTQYF
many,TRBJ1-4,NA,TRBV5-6,TGTGCCAGCAGCTTGGTACTCGGGACTAATGAAAAACTGTTTTTT,CASSLVLGTNEKLFF
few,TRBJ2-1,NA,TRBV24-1,TGTGCCACCAGTGATAGGGGTAGCGGTGAGCAGTTCTTC,CATSDRGSGEQFF
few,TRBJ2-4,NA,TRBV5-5,TGTGCCAGCAGCCCGGGGGCCCAAATTCAGTACTTC,CASSPGAQIQYF
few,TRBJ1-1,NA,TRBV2,TGTGCCAGCAGTGGGGTCCAGAACACTGAAGCTTTCTTT,CASSGVQNTEAFF
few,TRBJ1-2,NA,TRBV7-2,TGTGCCAGCAGCTTAGCAGTTTCACAGGCAATAACCTCCACCGGTGGCTACACCTTC,CASSLAVSQAITSTGGYTF
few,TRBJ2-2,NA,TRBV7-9,TGTGCCAGCAGCCCCCAGGGGCGGACGAACACCGGGGAGCTGTTTTTT,CASSPQGRTNTGELFF
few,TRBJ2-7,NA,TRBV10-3,TGTGCCATCAGATCTGGGGTTCGGTACGAGCAGTACTTC,CAIRSGVRYEQYF
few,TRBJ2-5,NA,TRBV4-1,TGCGCCAGCAGCCAAGATCTGGCATTTCAAGAGACCCAGTACTTC,CASSQDLAFQETQYF
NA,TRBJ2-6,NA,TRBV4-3,TGCGCCAGCAGCCAAGAGGTCGAATGGCGAGGGACTGGGGCCAACGTCCTGACTTTC,CASSQEVEWRGTGANVLTF
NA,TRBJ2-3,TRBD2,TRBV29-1,TGCAGCGTTCAAAAAGCGGGGTCCTTTGCGAGCACAGATACGCAGTATTTT,CSVQKAGSFASTDTQYF
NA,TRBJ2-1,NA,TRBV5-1,TGCGCCAGCAGCTTGAGGGGTGATTATTACAATGAGCAGTTCTTC,CASSLRGDYYNEQFF
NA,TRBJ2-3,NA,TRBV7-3,TGTGCCAGCAGCTTAACGTCGGGGGCCTCAGATACGCAGTATTTT,CASSLTSGASDTQYF
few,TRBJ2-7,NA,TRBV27,TGTGCCAGCAGTTCCCGGGACTGGGGCGCGGACGAGCAGTACTTC,CASSSRDWGADEQYF
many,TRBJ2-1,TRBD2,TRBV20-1,TGCAGTGCTAGAGATAGCGGGGGACCCTACAATGAGCAGTTCTTC,CSARDSGGPYNEQFF
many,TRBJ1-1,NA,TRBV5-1,TGCGCCAGCAGCTTGGACGATTGGGGCACTGAAGCTTTCTTT,CASSLDDWGTEAFF
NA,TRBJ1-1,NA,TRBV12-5,TGTGCTAGTGGGCCACCTACCCCCGAGGAAGCTTTCTTT,CASGPPTPEEAFF
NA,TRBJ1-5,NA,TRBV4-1,TGCGCCAGCAGCCAAGAGACAGCCGGGGAGCCCCAGCATTTT,CASSQETAGEPQHF
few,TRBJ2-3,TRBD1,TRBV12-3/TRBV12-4,TGTGCCAGCACAAACAGGGGGCGCGGGTCAGATACGCAGTATTTT,CASTNRGRGSDTQYF
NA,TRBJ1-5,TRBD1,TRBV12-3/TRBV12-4,TGTGCCAGCAGCCCGGGGACAGGGGTGAATCAGCCCCAGCATTTT,CASSPGTGVNQPQHF
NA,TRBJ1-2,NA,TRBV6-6,TGTGCCAGCAGTTACTCTGGGGGGCCTAACGGCTACACCTTC,CASSYSGGPNGYTF
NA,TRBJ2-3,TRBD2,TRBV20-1,TGCAGTGCATACCCGGGACTAGCGGGGGGCACAGATACGCAGTATTTT,CSAYPGLAGGTDTQYF
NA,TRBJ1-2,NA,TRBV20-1,TGCAGTGCTAGGGGCCTGGGAGGGGCGATTTTGTATGGCTACACCTTC,CSARGLGGAILYGYTF
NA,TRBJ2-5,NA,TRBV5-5,TGTGCCAGCAGCTTGTGGGTCCGGTCGGAGACCCAGTACTTC,CASSLWVRSETQYF
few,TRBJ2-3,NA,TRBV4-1,TGCGCCAGCAGCCAAGATCAGGGTAGGCATAGCACAGATACGCAGTATTTT,CASSQDQGRHSTDTQYF
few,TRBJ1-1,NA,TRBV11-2,TGTGCCATTGGGGAAAACACTGAAGCTTTCTTT,CAIGENTEAFF
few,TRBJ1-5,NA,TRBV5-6,TGTGCCAGCAGCTTCTACTTTGGGCCGTATCAGCCCCAGCATTTT,CASSFYFGPYQPQHF
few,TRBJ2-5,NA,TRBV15,TGTGCCACCAGGGGCGCGGCCCAAGAGACCCAGTACTTC,CATRGAAQETQYF
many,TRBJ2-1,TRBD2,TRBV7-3,TGTGCCAGCAGCTTAACGGGCCGGGGGGGCCACAATGAGCAGTTCTTC,CASSLTGRGGHNEQFF
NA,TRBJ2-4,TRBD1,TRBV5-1,TGCGCCAGCAGATCGGACAGGTATCGCAAAAACATTCAGTACTTC,CASRSDRYRKNIQYF